This TCR beta chain was profiled in a study of spatial heterogeneity in lung cancer. CDR3 length equals 13 residues. CDR1 is SGDLS, CDR2 YYNGEE, per germline. Trimming removed 0 bases from V and 11 bases from J; junction bases left unmatched: 6. Study results and limitations: At tumor resection, ubiquitous expanded TCRs were detected in blood more often than later.

Unique molecular identifiers tagged every individual TCR cDNA molecule. MiXCR was run by TCRdb on the 5' RACE reads, yielding one entry per CDR3 protein. The sample comprises roughly 50,000 distinct CDR3 sequences, approximately 7.6% of which are singletons, and approximately 13% rests with the top ten. Time point denoted: sample taken at primary tumor resection. TCRs were sequenced from unsorted whole RNA of tumor, nontumor lung or PBMC. There were 72 donors, all of them untreated patients with early-stage non-small cell lung cancer. As to this clonotype: Antigen specificity is unknown.

The starting material was PBMCs, obtained at surgery. The chain links TRBV9 to TRBJ1-1; 8 nucleotides agree with TRBD1. This clonotype was obtained from a female donor with early-stage non-small cell lung cancer. The CDR3 region is CASSVALQGEAFF. The CDR3 bases are TGTGCCAGCAGCGTAGCCCTACAGGGGGAGGCTTTCTTT.